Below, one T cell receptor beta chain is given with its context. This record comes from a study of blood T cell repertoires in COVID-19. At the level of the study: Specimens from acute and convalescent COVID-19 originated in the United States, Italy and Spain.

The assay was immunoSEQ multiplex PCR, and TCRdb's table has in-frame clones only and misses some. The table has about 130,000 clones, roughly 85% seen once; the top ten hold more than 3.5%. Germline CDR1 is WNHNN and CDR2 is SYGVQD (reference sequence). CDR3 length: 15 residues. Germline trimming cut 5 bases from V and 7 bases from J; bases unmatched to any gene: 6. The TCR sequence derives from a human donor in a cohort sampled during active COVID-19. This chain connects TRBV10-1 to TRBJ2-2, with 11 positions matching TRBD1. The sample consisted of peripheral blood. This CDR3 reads CASSPGQGDSGELFF. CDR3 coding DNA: TGCGCCAGCAGTCCGGGACAGGGGGATAGCGGGGAGCTGTTTTTT.